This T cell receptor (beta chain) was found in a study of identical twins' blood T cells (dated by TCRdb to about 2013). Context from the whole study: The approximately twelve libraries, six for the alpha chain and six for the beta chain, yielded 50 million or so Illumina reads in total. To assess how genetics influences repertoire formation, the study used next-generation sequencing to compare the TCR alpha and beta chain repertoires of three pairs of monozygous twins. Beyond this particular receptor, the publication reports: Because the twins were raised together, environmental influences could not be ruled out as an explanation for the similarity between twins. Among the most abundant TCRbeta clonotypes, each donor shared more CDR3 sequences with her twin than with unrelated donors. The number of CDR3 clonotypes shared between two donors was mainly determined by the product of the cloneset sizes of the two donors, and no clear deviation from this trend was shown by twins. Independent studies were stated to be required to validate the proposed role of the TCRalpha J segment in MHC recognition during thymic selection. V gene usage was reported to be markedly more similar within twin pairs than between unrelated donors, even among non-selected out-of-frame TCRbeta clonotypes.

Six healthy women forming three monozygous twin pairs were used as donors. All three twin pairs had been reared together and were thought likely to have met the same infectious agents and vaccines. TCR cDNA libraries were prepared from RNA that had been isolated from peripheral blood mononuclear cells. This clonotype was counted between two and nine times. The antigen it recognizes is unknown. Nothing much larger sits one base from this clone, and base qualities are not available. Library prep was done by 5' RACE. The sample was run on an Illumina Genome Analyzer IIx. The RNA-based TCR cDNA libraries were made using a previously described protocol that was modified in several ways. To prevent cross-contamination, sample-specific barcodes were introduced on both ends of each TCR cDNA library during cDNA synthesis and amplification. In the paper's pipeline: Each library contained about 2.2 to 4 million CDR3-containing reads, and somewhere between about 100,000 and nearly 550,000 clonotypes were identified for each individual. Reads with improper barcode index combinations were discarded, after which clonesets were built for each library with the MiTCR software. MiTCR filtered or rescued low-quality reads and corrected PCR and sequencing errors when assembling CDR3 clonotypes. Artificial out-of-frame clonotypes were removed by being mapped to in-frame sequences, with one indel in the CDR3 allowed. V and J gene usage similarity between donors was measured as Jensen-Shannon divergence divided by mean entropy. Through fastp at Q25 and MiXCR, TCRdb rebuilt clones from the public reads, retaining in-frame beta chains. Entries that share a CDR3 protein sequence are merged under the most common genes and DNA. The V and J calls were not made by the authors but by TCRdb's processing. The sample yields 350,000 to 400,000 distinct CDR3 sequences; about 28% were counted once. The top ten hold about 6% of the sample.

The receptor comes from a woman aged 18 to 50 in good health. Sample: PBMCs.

The CDR3 reads CSALNGGLLNTEAFF. The nucleotides are TGCAGTGCCCTTAACGGAGGCCTGTTGAACACTGAAGCTTTCTTT. The rearranged chain carries TRBV20-1 and TRBJ1-1, with the D gene too uncertain to name. CDR1 and CDR2 (DFQATT, SNEGSKA) derive from the germline V gene (reference sequence). Deletion took 6 bases off V and 0 bases off J, with a span of 17 bases between the germline ends. The CDR3 runs 15 residues from the cysteine to the phenylalanine. Only the CDR3 DNA is retained, 45 bases long and in frame from the first base.